The 16 T cell receptor beta chains in this list originate from one sample, sequenced in a study of cytomegalovirus exposure and HLA in healthy donors. Sequencing used immunoSEQ multiplex PCR; TCRdb keeps in-frame clones, though not all of them. Of about 180,000 clones listed, roughly 85% are singletons. The source material was PBMCs. The receptor set was obtained from a man aged 18 to 30 in good health and CMV-seropositive.

The rearrangement links TRBV9 to TRBJ2-1; D gene ambiguous. V was cut by 0 bases and J by 0 bases, with 10 bases left in between. This CDR3 spans 16 amino acids. From germline, CDR1 is SGDLS and CDR2 YYNGEE. CDR3 DNA: TGTGCCAGCAGCGTAGCTCAATCCAGCTCCTACAATGAGCAGTTCTTC. Protein sequence: CASSVAQSSSYNEQFF. Using reference TRBV9 and TRBJ2-1 for the parts outside the CDR3, the full variable domain is DSGVTQTPKHLITATGQRVTLRCSPRSGDLSVYWYQQSLDQGLQFLIQYYNGEERAKGNILERFSAQQFPDLHSELNLSSLELGDSALYFCASSVAQSSSYNEQFFGPGTRLTVL.

The V gene is TRBV6-5, the J gene TRBJ1-4; no clear D. The V gene's germline CDR1 is MNHEY and CDR2 SVGAGI. Trimming took 5 bases from V and 3 from J, leaving 10 bases between them. The CDR3 is 14 amino acids. In DNA form, the CDR3 reads TGTGCCAGCAGTCCCACTCGATCTAATGAAAAACTGTTTTTT. Its protein product is CASSPTRSNEKLFF.

V is TRBV4-1 and J is TRBJ1-1, with D unclear. Trimming removed 2 bases at V and 0 bases at J, with 19 bases between. The CDR3 sequence is 18 residues long. Germline assignment: CDR1 MGHRA and CDR2 YSYEKL. CDR3 loop: CASSQMRVLRGMNTEAFF. In DNA, the CDR3 is TGCGCCAGCAGCCAAATGAGGGTACTTCGCGGCATGAACACTGAAGCTTTCTTT.

The chain is built from TRBV30 and TRBJ1-1; no firm D call. Germline V CDR1 and CDR2: GTSNPN, SVGIG (reference sequence). The CDR3 extends over 12 amino acids. V was clipped by 3 bases and J by 4 bases, with 9 bases between them. In nucleotides, the CDR3 is TGTGCCTGGAGGACCAGAGGCACTGAAGCTTTCTTT. It translates to CAWRTRGTEAFF.

The gene calls are TRBV6-1 and TRBJ2-7; 8 bases map to TRBD1. The CDR3 is made up of 14 amino acids. Germline CDR1 reads MNHNS; CDR2 reads SASEGT. The trim removed 9 bases at V and 0 bases at J, leaving 7 bases unmatched. The chain's CDR3 is CASFDRGHSYEQYF. CDR3 nucleotide sequence: TGTGCCAGTTTCGACAGGGGCCACTCCTACGAGCAGTACTTC.

This chain connects TRBV7-3 to TRBJ2-1; 10 positions agree with TRBD2. Losses at the gene ends were 1 base for V and 8 bases for J; bases not matched to a gene: 5. This CDR3 is 15 amino acids long. Germline CDR1 SGHTA, CDR2 FQGTGA. Here the CDR3 reads CASSLIAGGTDEQFF. The CDR3 DNA sequence: TGTGCCAGCAGCTTAATAGCGGGAGGCACAGATGAGCAGTTCTTC.

The chain uses TRBV5-1 and TRBJ2-2; perhaps TRBD1 as D (5 bases). This CDR3 has 15 residues. V lost 2 bases to trimming and J lost 1 base, with 9 bases between them. Germline V lookup: CDR1 SGHRS, CDR2 YFSETQ. For the CDR3, the DNA is TGCGCCAGCAGCTTACAGGAGATGAACACCGGGGAGCTGTTTTTT. This codes for CASSLQEMNTGELFF.

The chain couples TRBV28 to TRBJ2-7; 8 nucleotides match TRBD1. The CDR3 is 23 residues long. V was clipped by 2 bases and J by 4 bases; unmatched bases: 31. In germline, CDR1 is MDHEN, CDR2 SYDVKM. CDR3 residues: CASSLGLWGPRGQGRNNLYEQYF. The CDR3 DNA reads as TGTGCCAGCAGTTTAGGTTTGTGGGGTCCCCGAGGACAGGGACGGAATAACCTTTACGAGCAGTACTTC.

This chain uses TRBV7-9 with TRBJ2-7; D perhaps matches TRBD1 (8 bases). CDR3 length: 16 residues. Trimming shortened V by 4 bases and J by 4 bases, and 20 bases separated the two germline ends. Germline assignment: CDR1 SEHNR and CDR2 FQNEAQ (reference sequence). The CDR3 sequence is CASSSAAGTGWYEQYF. In DNA form, the CDR3 reads TGTGCCAGCAGCTCAGCAGCGGGGACAGGATGGTACGAGCAGTACTTC.

The genes are TRBV5-1 and TRBJ1-5, with D perhaps TRBD1 (6 bases). V was cut by 0 bases and J by 2 bases, with 6 bases left in between. Germline V CDR1 and CDR2: SGHRS, YFSETQ. The CDR3 contains 14 residues. CDR3 region: CASSLEGGNQPQHF. The CDR3 coding sequence is TGCGCCAGCAGCTTGGAGGGGGGCAATCAGCCCCAGCATTTT. The variable domain in full, completed from reference TRBV5-1 and TRBJ1-5, reads KAGVTQTPRYLIKTRGQQVTLSCSPISGHRSVSWYQQTPGQGLQFLFEYFSETQRNKGNFPGRFSGRQFSNSRSEMNVSTLELGDSALYLCASSLEGGNQPQHFGDGTRLSIL.

This sequence joins TRBV5-1 and TRBJ1-6, with 10 bases that match TRBD1. The CDR3 is 15 residues long. Germline assignment: CDR1 SGHRS and CDR2 YFSETQ. The ends lost 4 bases at V and 9 bases at J; junction bases unmatched: 7. In DNA, the CDR3 is TGCGCCAGCAGCCTCGGACAGGGGGAGGGTTCACCCCTCCACTTT. This codes for CASSLGQGEGSPLHF.

The rearrangement links TRBV9 to TRBJ2-2; 9 bases are shared with TRBD1. The CDR3 extends over 14 amino acids. Trimming cost V 7 bases and J 2 bases; bases outside gene matches: 3. Germline assignment: CDR1 SGDLS and CDR2 YYNGEE. Written as DNA, the CDR3 is TGTGCCAGCGAGGACAGGGGTAACACCGGGGAGCTGTTTTTT. It specifies CASEDRGNTGELFF.

The chain has TRBV11-2 and TRBJ2-7; weak D call: TRBD1 (6 bases). Germline V gene data show CDR1 as SGHAT and CDR2 as FQNNGV. CDR3 size: 14 residues. V lost 1 base to trimming and J lost 2 bases, with 9 bases between them. CDR3 in DNA: TGTGCCAGCAGCTTAGGACAGGCCACCTACGAGCAGTACTTC. It encodes CASSLGQATYEQYF.

A note on this clone: Compared with germline, one end of the junction differs, possibly owing to a read error. The rearrangement uses TRBV2 and TRBJ1-1, with D possibly TRBD1 on 6 matching bases. The CDR3 runs 14 residues. The V gene's germline CDR1 is SNHLY and CDR2 FYNNEI. The CDR3 spells CTSSVGTRNTEAFF. CDR3 in DNA: TGTACCAGCAGCGTCGGGACACGCAACACTGAAGCTTTCTTT.

The chain couples TRBV6-5 to TRBJ1-2; D may be TRBD1 (5 bases). CDR1 is MNHEY and CDR2 is SVGAGI in the germline V gene. The V gene lost 5 bases and the J gene lost 8 bases, with 18 bases spanning the gap. The length of the CDR3 is 14 residues. The CDR3 bases are TGTGCCAGCAGTAGCCGAGGACTAGGGGTCGGCTACACCTTC. It is translated as CASSSRGLGVGYTF.

The chain links TRBV7-2 to TRBJ2-3, with 10 positions matching TRBD1. Germline V CDR1 and CDR2: SGHTA, FQGNSA. Trimming cost V 5 bases and J 2 bases; bases outside gene matches: 13. The CDR3 covers 18 residues. The CDR3 loop is CASSPRDRGSPHTDTQYF. In DNA form, the CDR3 reads TGTGCCAGCAGCCCAAGGGACAGGGGTTCTCCCCACACAGATACGCAGTATTTT.